The clone carrying this TCR beta chain occurred a few times. The data originate from a study of human T cells and chemical hapten exposure. The germline V gene has CDR1 GTSNPN and CDR2 SVGIG (reference sequence). V was clipped by 1 base and J by 8 bases, with 21 bases between them. This CDR3 has 17 residues. The time point here: pre-sensitization, week 0. Stated treatment: therapeutic diphenylcyclopropenone sensitization with weekly scalp DPC. TCRdb re-called the RACE reads with MiXCR, one entry per CDR3 protein. The table shows a few hundred thousand distinct CDR3 sequences, with over 8% occurring only once.

The TCR was taken from a woman in her thirties or forties with alopecia areata. Some clones in this sample may be carry-over from other donors' samples. The genes are TRBV30 and TRBJ1-6; perhaps TRBD1 as D (6 bases). Here the sequenced sample was whole blood, taken in connection with sensitization to the hapten diphenylcyclopropenone (DPC). CDR3 bases: TGTGCCTGGAGTGACGGGACCGGGACGGGGGGCCATTCACCCCTCCACTTT. Translated, it gives CAWSDGTGTGGHSPLHF.